What follows are 23 T cell receptor beta chains derived from one specimen sequenced in a study of T-cell reconstitution after alpha-beta-depleted transplantation in children. Preparation of the TCRbeta library was carried out with unique molecular identifiers. TCRdb re-derived calls from the PCR reads in MiXCR, one entry per CDR3 protein. The sample carries about 490,000 distinct CDR3 sequences, about 10% recorded once. Sequences were derived from PBMCs, sampled before TCRalphabeta/CD19-depleted stem cell transplant. Source of these receptors: a child aged 2-15 years with inherited bone marrow failure, due to receive a stem cell transplant.

This clonotype was found many times. The chain is built from TRBV20-1 and TRBJ1-3; 7 bases agree with TRBD1. V gave up 3 bases and J gave up 2 bases; unmatched junction bases: 7. The CDR3 sequence is 15 residues long. Germline V gene lookup returns CDR1 DFQATT and CDR2 SNEGSKA (reference sequence). The DNA for the CDR3 is TGCAGTGCTAGCAATTTTCAGGGGGCTGGAAACACCATATATTTT. Amino acid sequence: CSASNFQGAGNTIYF.

This clonotype was observed a handful of times. The chain couples TRBV5-5 to TRBJ2-7; possibly TRBD2 for D (5 bases). CDR3 length equals 15 residues. V was cut by 0 bases and J by 3 bases, with 13 bases left in between. Germline-derived CDR1 and CDR2 are SGHKS and YYEKEE (reference sequence). The CDR3 loop reads CASSLDEGLIYEQYF. CDR3 DNA sequence: TGTGCCAGCAGCTTGGACGAGGGCCTCATCTACGAGCAGTACTTC.

This clonotype was picked up many times. The chain recombines TRBV7-6 with TRBJ2-7; TRBD1 is a possible D gene (6 bases). The germline V and J ends were trimmed by 1 base and 0 bases, with 10 bases remaining between them. The CDR3 has 15 residues. Germline V lookup: CDR1 SGHVS, CDR2 FNYEAQ. As DNA, the CDR3 is TGTGCCAGCAGCTTAGAACAGGGACACTCCTACGAGCAGTACTTC. It translates to CASSLEQGHSYEQYF. Using reference TRBV7-6 and TRBJ2-7 for the parts outside the CDR3, the full variable domain is GAGVSQSPRYKVTKRGQDVALRCDPISGHVSLYWYRQALGQGPEFLTYFNYEAQQDKSGLPNDRFSAERPEGSISTLTIQRTEQRDSAMYRCASSLEQGHSYEQYFGPGTRLTVT.

This clonotype was counted ten times or more. The gene calls are TRBV15 and TRBJ2-3; TRBD2 matches at 8 bases. The germline gives CDR1 LNHNV, CDR2 YYDKDF (reference sequence). This CDR3 contains 15 residues. Trimming removed 8 bases from V and 0 bases from J; junction bases left unmatched: 7. CDR3 DNA sequence: TGTGCCACCGCGGGAGGACCCTATAGCACAGATACGCAGTATTTT. Amino acids: CATAGGPYSTDTQYF.

This clonotype was found many times. The V gene is TRBV20-1, the J gene TRBJ2-2; D gene uncertain. V lost 6 bases, J lost 0 bases, and 11 bases lay in between. CDR1 and CDR2 from the germline V gene are DFQATT and SNEGSKA (reference sequence). The CDR3 is made up of 14 amino acids. Written as DNA, the CDR3 is TGCAGTGCGCGAACCAACGCGAACACCGGGGAGCTGTTTTTT. The encoded protein is CSARTNANTGELFF.

This clonotype was counted many times. The V call is TRBV7-2, the J call TRBJ1-1; unclear D gene. Trimming took off 1 base at V and 5 bases at J, with 8 bases between the two ends. Germline-derived CDR1 and CDR2 are SGHTA and FQGNSA. The CDR3 covers 13 residues. This CDR3 reads CASSLDWWTEAFF. In DNA form, the CDR3 reads TGTGCCAGCAGCTTAGATTGGTGGACTGAAGCTTTCTTT.

The V and J genes are TRBV4-3 and TRBJ1-6, with 7 bases aligning to TRBD1. The germline CDR1 and CDR2 sequences are LGHNA and YSLEER. The trim removed 4 bases at V and 7 bases at J, leaving 7 bases unmatched. The length of the CDR3 is 15 residues. CDR3 coding DNA: TGCGCCAGCAGCCGATTGACAGGGCCAAATTCACCCCTCCACTTT. It encodes CASSRLTGPNSPLHF.

Comments on this clonotype: A much more abundant neighbour one base away suggests this may be a read error. The V gene is TRBV10-3, the J gene TRBJ1-1; the D is unclear. V lost 9 bases, J lost 0 bases, and 14 bases lay in between. Germline V gene sequence: CDR1 ENHRY, CDR2 SYGVKD. The CDR3 runs 14 residues. The CDR3 DNA is TGTGCCATGAGAGATCTTTTCATGAACACTGAAGCTTTCTTT. Protein product: CAMRDLFMNTEAFF.

The sample holds many counts of this clonotype. V gene TRBV10-3 combines with J gene TRBJ1-2, with D hard to call. Looked up from germline, CDR1 is ENHRY and CDR2 is SYGVKD. V dropped 4 bases and J dropped 0 bases, with 12 bases sitting between them. The CDR3 loop spans 15 amino acids. CDR3 sequence: CAISGPDDTNYGYTF. CDR3 nucleotide sequence: TGTGCCATCAGTGGTCCAGATGATACTAACTATGGCTACACCTTC.

The chain joins TRBV30 to TRBJ1-3; weak D call: TRBD1 (5 bases). Trimming removed 2 bases from V and 0 bases from J, with 11 bases in between. CDR3 size: 15 residues. Germline values: CDR1 GTSNPN, CDR2 SVGIG (reference sequence). This CDR3 is CAWSIGARSGNTIYF. CDR3 sequence (DNA): TGTGCCTGGAGTATCGGGGCCCGCTCTGGAAACACCATATATTTT.

This clonotype has ten or more counts. This sequence joins TRBV5-1 and TRBJ1-2; perhaps TRBD1 as D (6 bases). Germline V gene lookup returns CDR1 SGHRS and CDR2 YFSETQ. Trimming took off 0 bases at V and 3 bases at J, with 12 bases between the two ends. The length of the CDR3 is 15 residues. The CDR3 bases are TGCGCCAGCAGCTTGGTTGCAGGGGCAGACTATGGCTACACCTTC. It is translated as CASSLVAGADYGYTF.

This clonotype has just a few counts. V gene TRBV20-1 combines with J gene TRBJ1-6; possible D gene TRBD1, 5 bases. The germline V gene encodes CDR1 DFQATT and CDR2 SNEGSKA (reference sequence). The germline V and J ends were trimmed by 6 bases and 8 bases, with 17 bases remaining between them. The CDR3 totals 14 residues. CDR3 bases: TGCAGTGCCCCTGGGGGGGGGGTTTATTCACCCCTCCACTTT. Its protein product is CSAPGGGVYSPLHF.

This clonotype appeared many times. The V and J genes are TRBV27 and TRBJ2-1, with TRBD2 as a possible D gene (5 bases). The CDR3 is 13 amino acids. With 1 base removed from V and 16 bases from J, the gap between germline ends came to 17 bases. CDR1 is MNHEY, CDR2 SMNVEV, per germline (reference sequence). The CDR3 is CASSLLASRVHFF. The DNA of the CDR3 is TGTGCCAGCAGTTTATTGGCTAGCCGAGTGCATTTCTTC.

Ten or more counts support this clonotype. The gene calls are TRBV11-1 and TRBJ2-1; 8 nucleotides match TRBD2. Germline V gene lookup returns CDR1 SGHAT and CDR2 FQDESV (reference sequence). The CDR3 contains 17 residues. The V gene end was trimmed by 2 bases and the J gene end by 1 base; junction bases not matched to a gene: 7. The CDR3 bases are TGTGCCAGCAGCTTATCGACGGGAGGGAAGTCCTACAATGAGCAGTTCTTC. Protein sequence: CASSLSTGGKSYNEQFF.

This clonotype was seen repeatedly, ten times or more. The chain recombines TRBV12-3 or TRBV12-4 with TRBJ2-1, with 11 bases fitting TRBD2. V shed 2 bases and J 9 bases; nucleotides not matched to a gene: 6. The CDR3 length is 15 residues. The CDR3 here is CASSLSGLAGPEQFF. The CDR3 DNA is TGTGCCAGCAGTTTAAGTGGACTAGCGGGCCCTGAGCAGTTCTTC.

This clonotype was recorded a few times. V usage is TRBV5-6 and J usage is TRBJ2-6; D not certain. Trimming stripped 0 bases from V and 4 bases from J, with 11 bases between. CDR1 SGHDT and CDR2 YYEEEE come from the germline V gene. CDR3 size: 16 residues. Here the CDR3 reads CASSLGSGLGANVLTF. The CDR3 DNA sequence: TGTGCCAGCAGCTTGGGATCTGGGTTAGGGGCCAACGTCCTGACTTTC.

A word on this clonotype: A much more abundant neighbour one base away suggests this may be a read error. The CDR3 nucleotides are TGTGCCAGCAGTTTAACACGAGAGGGCGCTAACTATGGCTACACCTTC. It codes for CASSLTREGANYGYTF. The V call is TRBV6-5, the J call TRBJ1-2, with unresolved D. Germline V gene lookup returns CDR1 MNHEY and CDR2 SVGAGI. The CDR3 is 16 amino acids. V lost 4 bases and J 0 bases, leaving 15 bases between the germline ends.

This clonotype was seen once. This sequence joins TRBV10-3 and TRBJ2-7; D remains ambiguous. Germline assignment: CDR1 ENHRY and CDR2 SYGVKD. Trimming shortened V by 8 bases and J by 0 bases, and 14 bases separated the two germline ends. This CDR3 contains 14 residues. CDR3 nucleotides: TGTGCCATCGCTGCGCTGTCACGCTCCTACGAGCAGTACTTC. Encoded protein: CAIAALSRSYEQYF.

This clonotype was recorded many times. The chain joins TRBV27 to TRBJ2-7; D gene ambiguous. This CDR3 is built from 13 residues. Germline V gene lookup returns CDR1 MNHEY and CDR2 SMNVEV (reference sequence). Trimming left V 0 bases short and J 5 bases short, with 8 bases between. The CDR3 loop reads CASSLSGYNEQYF. The CDR3 coding sequence is TGTGCCAGCAGTTTATCAGGGTACAACGAGCAGTACTTC.

This clonotype was detected many times. The chain employs TRBV27 and TRBJ2-7, with 9 bases lining up with TRBD1. This CDR3 is 15 amino acids long. V shed 0 bases and J 3 bases; nucleotides not matched to a gene: 3. In germline, CDR1 is MNHEY, CDR2 SMNVEV (reference sequence). This chain's CDR3 is CASSLSWDRVYEQYF. For the CDR3, the DNA is TGTGCCAGCAGTTTATCGTGGGACAGGGTCTACGAGCAGTACTTC.

In this sample, this clonotype turned up many times. The V call is TRBV4-2, the J call TRBJ2-2; 14 bases are a match to TRBD2. The CDR3 has 17 amino acids. V was clipped by 2 bases and J by 7 bases; unmatched bases: 6. The germline gives CDR1 LGHNA, CDR2 YNFKEQ. CDR3 amino acids: CASSQPGLAGGGGELFF. In DNA form, the CDR3 reads TGTGCCAGCAGCCAACCAGGACTAGCGGGAGGAGGCGGGGAGCTGTTTTTT.

This clonotype was detected ten times or more. The V call is TRBV27, the J call TRBJ2-7; TRBD2 agrees at 8 bases. Trimming took 5 bases from V and 2 from J; bases not matched to a gene: 5. Germline-derived CDR1 and CDR2 are MNHEY and SMNVEV (reference sequence). The CDR3 has 14 residues. CDR3 coding DNA: TGTGCCAGCAGTCCCCGACTAGCGCCCTACGAGCAGTACTTC. Amino acids: CASSPRLAPYEQYF.

A few counts support this clonotype. J is TRBJ2-1 and V is TRBV20-1; 14 nucleotides line up with TRBD2. Looked up from germline, CDR1 is DFQATT and CDR2 is SNEGSKA (reference sequence). With V trimmed by 3 bases and J by 3 bases, 7 bases remained unmatched. CDR3 length: 17 residues. CDR3 sequence: CSARRTSGRLGYNEQFF. The CDR3 region has the DNA TGCAGTGCTAGGAGGACTAGCGGGAGGCTTGGCTACAATGAGCAGTTCTTC.